One sample yielded the 19 T cell receptor beta chains listed below, sequenced in a study of cytomegalovirus exposure and HLA in healthy donors. Primers included in the PCR were 60 Vbeta and 13 Jbeta primers. Here immunoSEQ multiplex PCR was the method, and the copy in TCRdb shows in-frame clones only, minus some. The sample holds over 70,000 clones; 67% are singletons and the top ten take 2.1%. Sequencing was done on a sample of PBMCs. These receptor sequences come from a man under 40 in good health and CMV-seronegative.

This clone appeared a single time. The V call is TRBV19, the J call TRBJ1-2; TRBD1 matches at 11 bases. The CDR3 extends over 16 amino acids. The germline V gene encodes CDR1 LNHDA and CDR2 SQIVND (reference sequence). J was trimmed by 8 bases and V by 3 bases; bases with no gene match: 11. The CDR3 loop is CASSIVHSDRGQGYTF. In DNA form, the CDR3 reads TGTGCCAGTAGTATCGTCCACTCGGACAGGGGGCAAGGCTACACCTTC.

This chain uses TRBV2 with TRBJ1-4, with 9 bases that match TRBD1. With V trimmed by 9 bases and J by 7 bases, 6 bases remained unmatched. Germline loops: CDR1 SNHLY, CDR2 FYNNEI. The CDR3 is 13 amino acids. CDR3 sequence reads: CARKQGAGEKLFF. The CDR3 DNA sequence: TGTGCCAGAAAACAGGGGGCGGGTGAAAAACTGTTTTTT.

The chain combines TRBV6-4 with TRBJ2-7, with 10 bases that match TRBD2. Germline CDR1 and CDR2: MRHNA and SNTAGT. Trimming took 10 bases from V and 5 from J; bases not matched to a gene: 8. The CDR3 sequence is 13 residues long. The CDR3 region is CANSNLAGDEQYF. In DNA, the CDR3 is TGTGCCAACTCTAACCTAGCGGGAGACGAGCAGTACTTC.

The V gene is TRBV13, the J gene TRBJ2-3; perhaps TRBD1 as D (5 bases). Looked up from germline, CDR1 is PRHDT and CDR2 is FYEKMQ (reference sequence). There are 13 residues in the CDR3. V dropped 2 bases and J dropped 3 bases, with 6 bases sitting between them. CDR3: CASSLPGTDTQYF. The CDR3 region has the DNA TGTGCCAGCAGCTTACCAGGGACAGATACGCAGTATTTT.

The chain links TRBV5-1 to TRBJ1-3; D might be TRBD1 (5 bases). Germline V CDR1 and CDR2: SGHRS, YFSETQ. CDR3 length: 16 amino acids. Trimming removed 4 bases from V and 0 bases from J, with 14 bases in between. The CDR3: CASSPGLTSSGNTIYF. DNA of the CDR3: TGCGCCAGCAGCCCGGGACTAACGTCCTCTGGAAACACCATATATTTT.

This chain connects TRBV2 to TRBJ2-3, with 7 nucleotides matching TRBD1. Germline CDR1 reads SNHLY; CDR2 reads FYNNEI. The CDR3 extends over 18 amino acids. V lost 6 bases to trimming and J lost 0 bases; unmatched junction nucleotides: 15. The CDR3 nucleotides read TGTGCCAGCAGCAAAAACGTCCAGGGGGTACCTAGCACAGATACGCAGTATTTT. It codes for CASSKNVQGVPSTDTQYF.

This clone was detected only a few times. This sequence joins TRBV5-5 and TRBJ1-3, with D unclear. Germline V gene sequence: CDR1 SGHKS, CDR2 YYEKEE (reference sequence). This CDR3 is built from 16 residues. V was trimmed by 0 bases and J by 0 bases, leaving 10 bases between them. CDR3: CASSLVDSDSGNTIYF. The CDR3 DNA follows: TGTGCCAGCAGCTTGGTGGACTCAGACTCTGGAAACACCATATATTTT.

This clone appeared a few times. The CDR3 bases are TGTGCCAGCAGCTCGGGACTAGCGGAAGAGACCCAGTACTTC. Translated: CASSSGLAEETQYF. The chain recombines TRBV5-6 with TRBJ2-5, with 11 bases lining up with TRBD2. Trimming removed 3 bases from V and 3 bases from J; junction bases left unmatched: 1. The CDR3 runs 14 residues. Germline CDR1 is SGHDT and CDR2 is YYEEEE.

The rearrangement links TRBV30 to TRBJ1-2, with D tentatively TRBD1 (6 bases). The CDR3 sequence is 13 residues long. Germline values: CDR1 GTSNPN, CDR2 SVGIG (reference sequence). V lost 5 bases and J lost 5, with 15 bases in between. CDR3 DNA sequence: TGTGCCTGGTACAGGGTCCAGTTATATGGCTACACCTTC. This sequence encodes CAWYRVQLYGYTF.

The chain has TRBV4-3 and TRBJ1-1, with no clear D. Germline V gives CDR1 LGHNA, CDR2 YSLEER. V was pared by 1 base and J by 2 bases, with 11 bases between. This CDR3 has 15 amino acids. The CDR3 region has the DNA TGCGCCAGCAGCCAAGGTCACAGCTATAACACTGAAGCTTTCTTT. It encodes CASSQGHSYNTEAFF.

This clone appeared a few times. V usage is TRBV14 and J usage is TRBJ1-5; D is perhaps TRBD1 (6 bases). This CDR3 has 18 amino acids. Per the germline V gene, CDR1 is SGHDN and CDR2 is FVKESK. Trimming cost V 3 bases and J 0 bases, with 18 bases left between them. The CDR3 bases are TGTGCCAGCAGCCAGAAGCGGGGGCCTCCTTATAGCAATCAGCCCCAGCATTTT. Encoded protein: CASSQKRGPPYSNQPQHF.

V and J are TRBV11-3 and TRBJ2-7; D may be TRBD1 (5 bases). From germline, CDR1 is SGHNT and CDR2 YENEEA. V gave up 2 bases and J gave up 3 bases, with 14 bases separating them. The CDR3 contains 15 residues. The chain's CDR3 is CASSLSAGPGYEQYF. CDR3 DNA sequence: TGTGCCAGCAGCTTATCGGCAGGGCCGGGCTACGAGCAGTACTTC.

The V and J genes are TRBV19 and TRBJ1-2, with 9 bases that match TRBD1. J was trimmed by 3 bases and V by 4 bases; bases with no gene match: 9. The CDR3 has 16 residues. Germline V CDR1 and CDR2: LNHDA, SQIVND (reference sequence). The CDR3 loop is CASSTTMTGGHYGYTF. CDR3 DNA: TGTGCCAGTAGTACCACGATGACAGGGGGGCACTATGGCTACACCTTC.

V usage is TRBV5-5 and J usage is TRBJ2-5, with D hard to call. The V gene lost 0 bases and the J gene lost 4 bases, with 16 bases spanning the gap. Germline CDR1 and CDR2: SGHKS and YYEKEE (reference sequence). The CDR3 length is 16 residues. CDR3 coding DNA: TGTGCCAGCAGCTTGGAGCTACCCTTAACGGGAGAGACCCAGTACTTC. It is translated as CASSLELPLTGETQYF. The complete variable domain, with remaining parts taken from reference TRBV5-5 and TRBJ2-5, reads DAGVTQSPTHLIKTRGQQVTLRCSPISGHKSVSWYQQVLGQGPQFIFQYYEKEERGRGNFPDRFSARQFPNYSSELNVNALLLGDSALYLCASSLELPLTGETQYFGPGTRLLVL.

This chain uses TRBV4-1 with TRBJ2-3; D is uncertain. This CDR3 has 14 amino acids. V dropped 1 base and J dropped 0 bases, with 5 bases sitting between them. Germline CDR1 is MGHRA and CDR2 is YSYEKL. CDR3 DNA sequence: TGCGCCAGCAGCCAAGTGACTAGCACAGATACGCAGTATTTT. Translating gives CASSQVTSTDTQYF.

V and J are TRBV7-2 and TRBJ2-1; D is perhaps TRBD1 (7 bases). The germline CDR1 and CDR2 sequences are SGHTA and FQGNSA. The germline V and J ends were trimmed by 4 bases and 10 bases, with 17 bases remaining between them. The CDR3 is made up of 14 amino acids. The CDR3 nucleotides are TGTGCCAGCAGCTCAGGGGGGACTCTCCGAGAGCAGTTCTTC. Translation: CASSSGGTLREQFF.

This clone is a singleton in its sample. The rearrangement joins TRBV2 to TRBJ2-1, with TRBD1 identical over 12 bases. Germline lookup yields CDR1 SNHLY and CDR2 FYNNEI. J gave up 7 bases and V 8 bases, and 3 bases lay outside the gene matches. The CDR3 consists of 13 residues. The CDR3 loop reads CASPGQGANEQFF. CDR3 coding DNA: TGTGCCAGCCCGGGACAGGGGGCGAATGAGCAGTTCTTC.

In its sample, this clone was seen a few times. The J gene is TRBJ2-3, the V gene TRBV30, with D possibly being TRBD2 (5 bases). V was pared by 3 bases and J by 2 bases, with 15 bases between. CDR3 length equals 15 residues. Germline CDR1 is GTSNPN and CDR2 is SVGIG (reference sequence). The CDR3 nucleotides read TGTGCCTGGAGGCCTTGGGAGCGAAACACAGATACGCAGTATTTT. It encodes CAWRPWERNTDTQYF.

CDR3 nucleotides: TGCGCCAGCAGCTTGGAGGTGGCAGGGCCCCGGACTGAAGCTTTCTTT. The encoded protein is CASSLEVAGPRTEAFF. This sequence joins TRBV5-1 and TRBJ1-1; possible D gene TRBD1, 5 bases. The CDR3 runs to 16 residues. The germline gives CDR1 SGHRS, CDR2 YFSETQ. Trimming left V 0 bases short and J 5 bases short, with 17 bases between.